Following are 26 T cell receptor beta chains from one sample sequenced in a study of T-cell reconstitution after alpha-beta-depleted transplantation in children (dated by TCRdb to about 2016). The library came from PCR. The sequencing machine was an Illumina HiSeq 2500. TCR libraries were prepared with molecular barcoding, using unique molecular identifiers to normalize TCRbeta repertoire quantification. Starting from the raw public reads, TCRdb applied fastp trimming at Q25, assembled clones with MiXCR and retained in-frame beta chains. When rows share a CDR3 protein, they turn into one entry using the most common DNA and genes. Here the sample has around 450,000 distinct CDR3 sequences; 10% occur a single time. The top ten clonotypes cover roughly 2% of the sample. What the treatment or condition label conveys for this sample: allogeneic hematopoietic cell transplantation with graft depleted of TCRalphabeta T cells and CD19 B cells.

This specimen was PBMCs, taken before TCRalphabeta/CD19-depleted stem cell transplant. The receptor set was obtained from a child aged 2 to 10 with inherited bone marrow failure, due to receive a stem cell transplant.

The table lists this clonotype with many counts. The J gene is TRBJ2-3, the V gene TRBV6-5; no clear D. The ends were cut back, 0 bases at V and 2 bases at J, with 15 bases in the middle. Germline loops: CDR1 MNHEY, CDR2 SVGAGI. The CDR3 runs to 17 residues. Here the CDR3 reads CASSYSIARPYTDTQYF. Written as DNA, the CDR3 is TGTGCCAGCAGTTACTCGATCGCTAGACCATACACAGATACGCAGTATTTT.

This chain connects TRBV5-1 to TRBJ1-4, with D hard to call. V gave up 5 bases and J gave up 8 bases, with 22 bases separating them. CDR1 and CDR2 from the germline V gene are SGHRS and YFSETQ. The CDR3 length is 16 residues. The CDR3 is CASSQSRLLAHEKLFF. The CDR3 coding sequence is TGCGCCAGCAGTCAGAGCAGGCTACTCGCCCACGAAAAACTGTTTTTT.

Concerning this clonotype itself: A read error is possible here, since a much larger clone lies one base away. This rearrangement joins TRBV10-3 to TRBJ2-5, with D tentatively TRBD1 (5 bases). This CDR3 comprises 16 residues. V lost 6 bases to trimming and J lost 2 bases, with 19 bases between them. CDR1 is ENHRY, CDR2 SYGVKD, per germline. The chain's CDR3 is CAIRSKGYRGQETQYF. The DNA of the CDR3 is TGTGCCATCAGATCCAAGGGGTACCGTGGGCAAGAGACCCAGTACTTC.

This rearrangement joins TRBV12-3 or TRBV12-4 to TRBJ2-1, with D possibly matching TRBD2 (5 bases). Deletions cut 7 bases from V and 4 bases from J, with 11 bases between. The CDR3 has 13 amino acids. CDR3 nucleotides: TGTGCCAGCACGGTACTAGATTACAATGAGCAGTTCTTC. Translated, it gives CASTVLDYNEQFF.

This clonotype was observed at least ten times. The J gene is TRBJ2-1, the V gene TRBV28; perhaps TRBD1 as D (5 bases). Trimming shortened V by 6 bases and J by 4 bases, and 19 bases separated the two germline ends. CDR1 is MDHEN, CDR2 SYDVKM, per germline. The CDR3 covers 16 residues. CDR3 sequence reads: CASRGYGAANYNEQFF. The CDR3 DNA reads as TGTGCCAGCAGGGGATATGGGGCGGCCAATTACAATGAGCAGTTCTTC.

V and J are TRBV12-3 or TRBV12-4 and TRBJ2-5; no reliable D call. The CDR3 is 13 amino acids. Trimming removed 3 bases at V and 5 bases at J, with 10 bases between. CDR3 DNA sequence: TGTGCCAGCAGTTTCGATGGGTTTGAGACCCAGTACTTC. This codes for CASSFDGFETQYF.

Only a few counts were recorded for this clonotype. This rearrangement joins TRBV24-1 to TRBJ2-1, with 7 bases aligning to TRBD1. The germline gives CDR1 KGHDR, CDR2 SFDVKD. J was trimmed by 2 bases and V by 5 bases; bases with no gene match: 5. CDR3 size: 15 residues. The CDR3 spells CATSGLGQAYNEQFF. The CDR3 nucleotides read TGTGCCACCAGTGGATTAGGACAGGCCTACAATGAGCAGTTCTTC.

This clonotype was counted many times. The rearrangement joins TRBV2 to TRBJ2-7; TRBD1 might be the D (5 bases). In germline, CDR1 is SNHLY, CDR2 FYNNEI. The germline V and J ends were trimmed by 9 bases and 5 bases, with 20 bases remaining between them. The CDR3 totals 14 residues. The CDR3 sequence is CARQRSDRYDEQYF. The CDR3 bases are TGTGCCAGACAAAGATCTGACAGATATGACGAGCAGTACTTC.

The chain recombines TRBV12-3 or TRBV12-4 with TRBJ2-3; D gene unclear. The CDR3 sequence is 14 residues long. V lost 6 bases to trimming and J lost 0 bases, with 10 bases between them. The DNA of the CDR3 is TGTGCCAGCAGATTGGGCAGAAGCACAGATACGCAGTATTTT. As protein: CASRLGRSTDTQYF.

This clonotype was detected many times. The chain couples TRBV10-2 to TRBJ2-1; D is unclear. The CDR3 sequence is 14 residues long. Germline loops: CDR1 WSHSY, CDR2 SAAADI. V dropped 8 bases and J dropped 0 bases, with 11 bases sitting between them. The CDR3, as DNA: TGCGCCAGCGGTTCCTTCGACTCCTACAATGAGCAGTTCTTC. It translates to CASGSFDSYNEQFF.

This clonotype has ten or more counts. The rearrangement links TRBV30 to TRBJ2-2; TRBD2 matches at 7 bases. CDR3 length equals 14 residues. V shed 1 base, J shed 4 bases, and the junction held 3 bases outside the gene matches. Germline values: CDR1 GTSNPN, CDR2 SVGIG (reference sequence). CDR3 loop: CAWSAGGGTGELFF. CDR3 nucleotide sequence: TGTGCCTGGAGTGCGGGGGGAGGCACCGGGGAGCTGTTTTTT.

This clonotype was seen ten or more times. The chain carries TRBV5-1 and TRBJ2-3; the D call may be TRBD1 or TRBD2 (5 bases each). The germline V gene has CDR1 SGHRS and CDR2 YFSETQ. V was trimmed by 4 bases and J by 2 bases, leaving 14 bases between them. This CDR3 is built from 15 residues. CDR3 protein: CASSRRQGPTDTQYF. The DNA for the CDR3 is TGCGCCAGCAGCCGACGGCAGGGACCCACAGATACGCAGTATTTT.

In its sample, this clonotype was seen a few times. The chain joins TRBV3-1 to TRBJ1-2; 8 bases map to TRBD1. CDR3 size: 15 residues. Germline lookup yields CDR1 LGHDT and CDR2 YNNKEL (reference sequence). Losses at the gene ends were 2 bases for V and 4 bases for J; bases not matched to a gene: 6. Here the CDR3 reads CASSQWDRRFYGYTF. Written as DNA, the CDR3 is TGTGCCAGCAGCCAATGGGACAGGAGGTTCTATGGCTACACCTTC.

This clonotype was observed many times. The chain employs TRBV7-9 and TRBJ2-7, with TRBD1 as a possible D gene (5 bases). CDR1 is SEHNR, CDR2 FQNEAQ, per germline (reference sequence). The CDR3 sequence is 13 residues long. Deletions cut 5 bases from V and 3 bases from J, with 11 bases between. The CDR3 DNA is TGTGCCAGCAGCCCATCGGACAACTACGAGCAGTACTTC. Its translation is CASSPSDNYEQYF.

This clonotype was seen repeatedly, ten times or more. The V and J genes are TRBV6-5 and TRBJ2-1; maybe TRBD2 (5 bases). Looked up from germline, CDR1 is MNHEY and CDR2 is SVGAGI. V was cut by 0 bases and J by 1 base, with 10 bases left in between. This CDR3 is built from 16 residues. The CDR3 loop reads CASSYSVAPSYNEQFF. The CDR3 bases are TGTGCCAGCAGTTACTCCGTAGCGCCATCCTACAATGAGCAGTTCTTC.

The J gene is TRBJ1-1, the V gene TRBV4-1; D not resolved. V lost 2 bases, J lost 0 bases, and 7 bases lay in between. Germline V gene data show CDR1 as MGHRA and CDR2 as YSYEKL. This CDR3 contains 14 residues. This chain's CDR3 is CASSQSSMNTEAFF. CDR3 nucleotides: TGCGCCAGCAGCCAATCCTCTATGAACACTGAAGCTTTCTTT.

The CDR3 nucleotides are TGTGCCTGGATACGGAACTCCTACAATGAGCAGTTCTTC. Protein sequence: CAWIRNSYNEQFF. The rearrangement links TRBV30 to TRBJ2-1; D is uncertain. Germline V lookup: CDR1 GTSNPN, CDR2 SVGIG (reference sequence). The V end was cut by 4 bases, the J end by 0 bases, with 7 bases between. The CDR3 has 13 residues.

This clonotype came up many times. This chain joins TRBV20-1 and TRBJ2-5; D might be TRBD1 (6 bases). Germline CDR1 is DFQATT and CDR2 is SNEGSKA (reference sequence). The CDR3 is 14 amino acids. Between the trimmed V and J ends, which lost 3 bases and 0 bases, there was a span of 11 bases. Here the CDR3 reads CSASQDRYQETQYF. As DNA, the CDR3 is TGCAGTGCTAGTCAGGACAGATACCAAGAGACCCAGTACTTC.

This clonotype came up many times. The chain carries TRBV12-3 or TRBV12-4 and TRBJ2-5, with TRBD2 matching over 8 bases. Trimming removed 4 bases from V and 0 bases from J; junction bases left unmatched: 1. The CDR3 totals 14 residues. This chain's CDR3 is CASSYSGNQETQYF. In DNA, the CDR3 is TGTGCCAGCAGTTATAGCGGGAACCAAGAGACCCAGTACTTC.

The table lists this clonotype with many counts. For the CDR3, the DNA is TGCAGTGCGACCCCCGGGCGCCACTCCTACGAGCAGTACTTC. It encodes CSATPGRHSYEQYF. The gene calls are TRBV20-1 and TRBJ2-7, with D hard to call. The CDR3 sequence is 14 residues long. The germline V and J ends were trimmed by 6 bases and 0 bases, with 15 bases remaining between them. Germline V gene lookup returns CDR1 DFQATT and CDR2 SNEGSKA (reference sequence).

This clonotype was counted many times. The chain links TRBV24-1 to TRBJ2-1, with 12 nucleotides matching TRBD2. The length of the CDR3 is 17 residues. Germline lookup yields CDR1 KGHDR and CDR2 SFDVKD. V lost 1 base and J lost 2; bases outside the gene matches: 2. As DNA, the CDR3 is TGTGCCACCAGTGATTTTCGGACTAGCGGGACCTACAATGAGCAGTTCTTC. This translates into CATSDFRTSGTYNEQFF.

This clonotype occurred many times. This rearrangement joins TRBV6-1 to TRBJ1-3, with D possibly being TRBD1 (6 bases). This CDR3 contains 14 residues. The V and J ends lost 5 bases and 4 bases respectively, with 12 bases between them. Germline CDR1 and CDR2: MNHNS and SASEGT. DNA for the CDR3: TGTGCCAGCAGTACAGGGTGGTGGGGAAACACCATATATTTT. This sequence encodes CASSTGWWGNTIYF.

The sample holds many counts of this clonotype. This chain joins TRBV12-3 or TRBV12-4 and TRBJ2-1; D gene uncertain. Trimming stripped 6 bases from V and 5 bases from J, with 11 bases between. CDR3 length: 13 residues. In nucleotides, the CDR3 is TGTGCCAGCAGCCCCCGACGAGACAATGAGCAGTTCTTC. Translating gives CASSPRRDNEQFF.

This clonotype showed up many times. V gene TRBV11-1 combines with J gene TRBJ2-1; D is uncertain. The CDR3 covers 18 residues. Germline CDR1 reads SGHAT; CDR2 reads FQDESV (reference sequence). V was clipped by 4 bases and J by 4 bases, with 23 bases between them. The CDR3 loop is CASSSRALRIGVYNEQFF. The CDR3 DNA is TGTGCCAGCAGCTCCCGGGCCCTGAGAATTGGGGTTTACAATGAGCAGTTCTTC.

This clonotype was seen at least ten times. The chain is built from TRBV7-2 and TRBJ1-2; 11 bases line up with TRBD1. The trim removed 7 bases at V and 3 bases at J, leaving 7 bases unmatched. There are 15 residues in the CDR3. Germline V lookup: CDR1 SGHTA, CDR2 FQGNSA. CDR3 amino acids: CASNPDRGRHYGYTF. The DNA for the CDR3 is TGTGCCAGCAACCCGGACAGGGGGCGACACTATGGCTACACCTTC.

This clonotype was observed many times. The chain joins TRBV7-9 to TRBJ1-4, with 8 bases fitting TRBD1. Looked up from germline, CDR1 is SEHNR and CDR2 is FQNEAQ (reference sequence). Trimming took 4 bases from V and 7 from J; bases not matched to a gene: 8. This CDR3 has 15 residues. This CDR3 is CASSSGDRSIEKLFF. The CDR3 DNA is TGTGCCAGCAGCTCAGGGGACAGGTCGATTGAAAAACTGTTTTTT.